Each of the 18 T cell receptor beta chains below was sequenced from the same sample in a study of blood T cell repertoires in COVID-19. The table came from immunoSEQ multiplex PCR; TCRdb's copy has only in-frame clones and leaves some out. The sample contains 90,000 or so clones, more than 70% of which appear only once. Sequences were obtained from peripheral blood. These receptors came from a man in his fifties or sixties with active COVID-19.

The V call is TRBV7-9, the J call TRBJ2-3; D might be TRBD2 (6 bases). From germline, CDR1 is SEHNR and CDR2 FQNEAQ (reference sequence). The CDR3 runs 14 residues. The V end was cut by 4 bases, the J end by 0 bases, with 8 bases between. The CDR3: CASSWRVSTDTQYF. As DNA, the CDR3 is TGTGCCAGCAGCTGGAGGGTCAGCACAGATACGCAGTATTTT.

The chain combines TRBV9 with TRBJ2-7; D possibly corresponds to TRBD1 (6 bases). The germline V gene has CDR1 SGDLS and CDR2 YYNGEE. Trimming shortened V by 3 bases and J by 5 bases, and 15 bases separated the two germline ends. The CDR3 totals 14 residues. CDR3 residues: CASSARGQSNEQYF. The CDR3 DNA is TGTGCCAGCAGCGCGAGAGGACAGTCCAACGAGCAGTACTTC.

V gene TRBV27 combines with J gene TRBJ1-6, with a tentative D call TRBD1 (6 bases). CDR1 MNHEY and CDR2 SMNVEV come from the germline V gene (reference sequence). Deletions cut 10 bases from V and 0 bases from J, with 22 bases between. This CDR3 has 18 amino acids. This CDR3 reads CATFPLTGPSSYNSPLHF. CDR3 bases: TGTGCCACGTTCCCCCTAACAGGGCCGAGCTCCTATAATTCACCCCTCCACTTT.

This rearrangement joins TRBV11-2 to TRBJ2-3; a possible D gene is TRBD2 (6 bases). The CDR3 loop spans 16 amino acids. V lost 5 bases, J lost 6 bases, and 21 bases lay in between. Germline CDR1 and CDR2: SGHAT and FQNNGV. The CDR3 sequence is CASSPTTGGVYDTQYF. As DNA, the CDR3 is TGTGCCAGCAGCCCAACCACAGGCGGGGTATACGATACGCAGTATTTT.

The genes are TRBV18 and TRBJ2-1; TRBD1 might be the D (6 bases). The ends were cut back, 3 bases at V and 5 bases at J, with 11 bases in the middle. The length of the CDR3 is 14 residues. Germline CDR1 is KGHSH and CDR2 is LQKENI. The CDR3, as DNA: TGTGCCAGCTCACCGGACAGAGTAAACAATGAGCAGTTCTTC. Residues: CASSPDRVNNEQFF.

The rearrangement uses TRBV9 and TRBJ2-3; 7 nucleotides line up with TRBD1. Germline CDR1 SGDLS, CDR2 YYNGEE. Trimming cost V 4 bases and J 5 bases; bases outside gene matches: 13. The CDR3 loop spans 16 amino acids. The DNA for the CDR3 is TGTGCCAGCAGCCCGCAGGGGCAGGGGGAGAAAGATACGCAGTATTTT. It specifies CASSPQGQGEKDTQYF.

The CDR3 loop reads CASSWGQTNTEAFF. The CDR3 DNA is TGTGCCAGCAGTTGGGGACAGACTAACACTGAAGCTTTCTTT. The chain recombines TRBV6-5 with TRBJ1-1; 7 bases fit TRBD1. Germline loops: CDR1 MNHEY, CDR2 SVGAGI. This CDR3 contains 14 residues. Trimming cost V 4 bases and J 2 bases; bases outside gene matches: 4.

This CDR3 reads CASSLQGARYEQYF. Here the CDR3 DNA reads TGTGCCAGCAGCTTACAGGGGGCGAGGTACGAGCAGTACTTC. The genes are TRBV6-6 and TRBJ2-7, with 9 bases matching TRBD1. CDR1 and CDR2 (germline): MNHNY, SVGAGI (reference sequence). The CDR3 is 14 residues long. Trimming removed 6 bases from V and 4 bases from J; junction bases left unmatched: 7.

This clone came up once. The DNA for the CDR3 is TGTGCCAGCAGCAAAAAAGGGCGACAGGCCAAAAACATTCAGTACTTC. Its protein product is CASSKKGRQAKNIQYF. The J gene is TRBJ2-4, the V gene TRBV21-1; the D segment call TRBD1 is taken from the table without a DNA check. TRBV21-1 is classified as a pseudogene. CDR3 length: 16 residues.

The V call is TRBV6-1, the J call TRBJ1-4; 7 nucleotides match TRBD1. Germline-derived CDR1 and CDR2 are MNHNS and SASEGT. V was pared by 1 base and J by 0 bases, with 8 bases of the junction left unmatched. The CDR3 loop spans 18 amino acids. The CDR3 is CASSEDWQGVATNEKLFF. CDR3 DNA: TGTGCCAGCAGTGAAGATTGGCAGGGGGTTGCAACTAATGAAAAACTGTTTTTT.

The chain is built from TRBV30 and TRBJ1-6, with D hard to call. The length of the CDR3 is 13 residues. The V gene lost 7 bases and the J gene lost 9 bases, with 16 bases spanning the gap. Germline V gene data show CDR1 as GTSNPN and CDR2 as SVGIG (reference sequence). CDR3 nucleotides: TGTGCCTCCGCGACCCTTTCGGGTTCACCCCTCCACTTT. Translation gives CASATLSGSPLHF.

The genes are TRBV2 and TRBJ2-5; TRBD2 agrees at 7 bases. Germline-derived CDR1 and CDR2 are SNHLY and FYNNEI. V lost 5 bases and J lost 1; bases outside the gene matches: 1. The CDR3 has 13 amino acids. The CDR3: CASSPSGQETQYF. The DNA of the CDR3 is TGTGCCAGCAGTCCTAGCGGCCAAGAGACCCAGTACTTC.

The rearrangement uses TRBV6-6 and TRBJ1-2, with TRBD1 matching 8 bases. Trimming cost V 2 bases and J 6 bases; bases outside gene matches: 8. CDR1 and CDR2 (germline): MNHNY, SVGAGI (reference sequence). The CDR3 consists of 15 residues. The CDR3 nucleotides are TGTGCCAGCAGTTACCTAAGGCAGGGGGCGGATGGCTACACCTTC. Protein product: CASSYLRQGADGYTF.

The CDR3 bases are TGTGCCAGCAGTGACCCGGAAGGGACAGGAGAGTACGAGCAGTACTTC. Encoded protein: CASSDPEGTGEYEQYF. The gene calls are TRBV2 and TRBJ2-7, with 8 bases matching TRBD1. This CDR3 region has 16 residues. Trimming took 3 bases from V and 4 from J; bases not matched to a gene: 11. Germline V gene sequence: CDR1 SNHLY, CDR2 FYNNEI. The whole variable domain, remainder taken from reference TRBV2 and TRBJ2-7, is EPEVTQTPSHQVTQMGQEVILRCVPISNHLYFYWYRQILGQKVEFLVSFYNNEISEKSEIFDDQFSVERPDGSNFTLKIRSTKLEDSAMYFCASSDPEGTGEYEQYFGPGTRLTVT.

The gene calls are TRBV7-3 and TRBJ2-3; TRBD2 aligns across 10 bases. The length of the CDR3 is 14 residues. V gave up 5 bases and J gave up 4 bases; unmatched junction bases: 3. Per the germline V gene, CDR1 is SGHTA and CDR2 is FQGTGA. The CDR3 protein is CASSHGTSADTQYF. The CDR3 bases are TGTGCCAGCAGCCATGGGACTAGCGCAGATACGCAGTATTTT.

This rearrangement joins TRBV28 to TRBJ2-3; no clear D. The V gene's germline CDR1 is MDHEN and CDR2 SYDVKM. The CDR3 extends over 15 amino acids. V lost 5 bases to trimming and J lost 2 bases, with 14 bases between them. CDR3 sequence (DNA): TGTGCCAGCAGTACGGAGTATCCTATCACAGATACGCAGTATTTT. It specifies CASSTEYPITDTQYF.

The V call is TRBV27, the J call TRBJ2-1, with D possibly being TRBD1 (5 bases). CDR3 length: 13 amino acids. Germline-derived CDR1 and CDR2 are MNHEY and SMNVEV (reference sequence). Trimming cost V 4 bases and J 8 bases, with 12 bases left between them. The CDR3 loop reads CASSWAGWDEQFF. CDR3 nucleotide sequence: TGTGCCAGCAGTTGGGCAGGGTGGGATGAGCAGTTCTTC.

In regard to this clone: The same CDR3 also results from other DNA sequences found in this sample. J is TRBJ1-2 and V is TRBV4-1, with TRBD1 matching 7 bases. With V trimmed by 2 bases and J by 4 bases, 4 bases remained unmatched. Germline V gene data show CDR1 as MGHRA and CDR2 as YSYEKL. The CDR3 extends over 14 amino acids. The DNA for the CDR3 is TGCGCCAGCAGCCAACCGGGACAGACCTATGGCTACACCTTC. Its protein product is CASSQPGQTYGYTF.